This TCR beta chain was observed in a study of T cell responses to AZD1222 COVID-19 vaccine. Assay used: immunoSEQ multiplex PCR; TCRdb lists only in-frame clones, some missing. The repertoire holds tens of thousands of clones, with around 89% as singletons. Whole-study results and caveats: Donors, mostly white British, included more females; clonal diversity was possibly underestimated. Repertoire sampling occurred only after the peak T cell response. Among spike-specific TCRs, nearly half reportedly target unmutated variant regions. Two AZD1222 administrations were followed by greater Spike-specific TCR breadth and depth.

The V gene lost 2 bases and the J gene lost 8 bases, with 12 bases spanning the gap. The CDR3 length is 13 residues. Germline CDR1 PRHDT, CDR2 FYEKMQ (reference sequence). A remark on this clone: Its specificity is not known.

Sequencing used peripheral blood, obtained on day 0 of AZD1222 vaccination. V is TRBV13 and J is TRBJ1-2; D perhaps matches TRBD1 (6 bases). This clonotype originated in an adult in good health. The CDR3 bases are TGTGCCAGCAGCTTACTTGCCGGACAGGGCTACACCTTC. This translates into CASSLLAGQGYTF.